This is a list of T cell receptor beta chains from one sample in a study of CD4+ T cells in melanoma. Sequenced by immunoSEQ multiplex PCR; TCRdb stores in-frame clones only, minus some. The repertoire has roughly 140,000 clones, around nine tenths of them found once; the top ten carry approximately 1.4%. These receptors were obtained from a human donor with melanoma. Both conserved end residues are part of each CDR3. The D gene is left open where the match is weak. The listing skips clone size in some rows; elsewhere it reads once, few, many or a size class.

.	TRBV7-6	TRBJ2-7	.	TGTGCCAGCAGCTTCGGGACATACTCCTACGAGCAGTACTTC	CASSFGTYSYEQYF
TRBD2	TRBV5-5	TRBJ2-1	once	TGTGCCAGCAGCTTAGTAGGGACTAGCGGTTACAATGAGCAGTTCTTC	CASSLVGTSGYNEQFF
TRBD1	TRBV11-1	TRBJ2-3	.	TGTGCCAGCAGCCGGGACAGGGGCCTTGTGGATACGCAGTATTTT	CASSRDRGLVDTQYF
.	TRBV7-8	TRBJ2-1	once	TGTGCCAGCAGCTTAGCTGGTCTCAATGAGCAGTTCTTC	CASSLAGLNEQFF
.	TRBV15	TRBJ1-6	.	TGTGCCACCAGCAGAGATCCTAGTAATTCACCCCTCCACTTT	CATSRDPSNSPLHF
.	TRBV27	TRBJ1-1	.	TGTGCCAGCAGTTTAAATTTCGCGCCGGGCACTGAAGCTTTCTTT	CASSLNFAPGTEAFF
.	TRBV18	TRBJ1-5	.	TGTGCCAGCTCACCTCAGGTGGATCAGCCCCAGCATTTT	CASSPQVDQPQHF
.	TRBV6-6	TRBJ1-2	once	TGTGCCAGCAGTCGGGGACAAAATGGCTACACCTTC	CASSRGQNGYTF
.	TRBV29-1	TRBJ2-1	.	TGCAGCGTTGCCCCACTCGGACGATACAATGAGCAGTTCTTC	CSVAPLGRYNEQFF
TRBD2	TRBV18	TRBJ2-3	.	TGTGCCAGCACGGGACTAGCGGGGGGCACAGCTAGCACAGATACGCAGTATTTT	CASTGLAGGTASTDTQYF
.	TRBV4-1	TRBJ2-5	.	TGCGCCAGCAGCCAAGATCCACGTGAAGGGACCCAGTACTTC	CASSQDPREGTQYF
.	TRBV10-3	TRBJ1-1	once	TGTGCCTCCGTCGCGACAGGAGACACTGAAGCTTTCTTT	CASVATGDTEAFF
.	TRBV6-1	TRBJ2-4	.	TGTGCCAGCAGTGAACTGGGCATTCAGTACTTC	CASSELGIQYF
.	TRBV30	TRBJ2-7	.	TGTGCCTGGAGTAACGGGGGCGAGCAGTACTTC	CAWSNGGEQYF
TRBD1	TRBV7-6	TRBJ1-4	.	TGTGCCAGCAGCTTACATCCCCCCAAGCAGGGGGAACATGAAAAACTGTTTTTT	CASSLHPPKQGEHEKLFF
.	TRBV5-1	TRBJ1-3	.	TGCGCCAGCAGCTTGGGAGTAACCTCTGGAAACACCATATATTTT	CASSLGVTSGNTIYF
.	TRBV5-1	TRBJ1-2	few	TGCGCCAGCAGCCCGGACGGTAACTATGGCTACACCTTC	CASSPDGNYGYTF
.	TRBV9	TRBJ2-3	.	TGTGCCAGCAGCGATGTAAAGACAGAAACAGATACGCAGTATTTT	CASSDVKTETDTQYF
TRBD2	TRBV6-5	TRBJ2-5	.	TGTGCCAGCAGTTATAGACTAGCGGGGGGACCCCAGTACTTC	CASSYRLAGGPQYF
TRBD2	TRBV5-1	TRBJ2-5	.	TGCGCCAGCAGCGAACCCGGGACTAGCGGTGAAGAGACCCAGTACTTC	CASSEPGTSGEETQYF
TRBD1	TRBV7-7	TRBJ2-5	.	TGTGCCAGCAGCGAGGACAGGGGGCGTGAGACCCAGTACTTC	CASSEDRGRETQYF
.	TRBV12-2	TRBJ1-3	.	TGTGCAAGTCGCTTATCGGGCAGTAGCTCTGGAAACACCATATATTTT	CASRLSGSSSGNTIYF
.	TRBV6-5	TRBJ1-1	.	TGTGCCAGCAGTTACGTTGAAGCTTTCTTT	CASSYVEAFF
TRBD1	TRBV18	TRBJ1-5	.	TGTGCCAGCTCACCTCCCGGGACAGGCTCAGGGGTTGCGCCCCAGCATTTT	CASSPPGTGSGVAPQHF
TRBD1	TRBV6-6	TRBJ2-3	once	TGTGCCAGCAGCCTACAGGGGGCGGGAGATACGCAGTATTTT	CASSLQGAGDTQYF
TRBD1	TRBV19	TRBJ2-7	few	TGTGCCAGTAGTTACGGGACAGGGTCCTACGAGCAGTACTTC	CASSYGTGSYEQYF
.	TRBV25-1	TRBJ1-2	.	TGTGCCAGCAGTGAGAATCAGGTGGGGGGCTACACCTTC	CASSENQVGGYTF
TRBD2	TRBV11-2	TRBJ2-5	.	TGTGCCAGCAGCTTAGAGGCTAGCGGGGGGGCAACTAGAAAGACCCAGTACTTC	CASSLEASGGATRKTQYF
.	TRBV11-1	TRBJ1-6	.	TGTGCCAGCAGCTTAGCCAAGGCGAGTTCACCCCTCCACTTT	CASSLAKASSPLHF
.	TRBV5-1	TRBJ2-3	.	TGCGCCAGCAGCTTGGTTTCCCCGGGGGTAAGCACAGATACGCAGTATTTT	CASSLVSPGVSTDTQYF
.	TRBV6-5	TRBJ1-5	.	TGTGCCAGCAGCCCCCAAGGCGGTGGCGGTCAGCCCCAGCATTTT	CASSPQGGGGQPQHF
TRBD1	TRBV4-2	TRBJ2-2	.	TGTGCCAGCAGCCAGAATCTCAGGGGGCTGATAGCCGGGGAGCTGTTTTTT	CASSQNLRGLIAGELFF
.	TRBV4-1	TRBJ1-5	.	TGCGCCAGCAGCCAAGATGGTGCAGCCCAGCATTTT	CASSQDGAAQHF
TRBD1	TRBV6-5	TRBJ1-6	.	TGTGCCAGCAGTTACTCGAGGACAGGGGGATCACCCCTCCACTTT	CASSYSRTGGSPLHF
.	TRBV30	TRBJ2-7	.	TGTGCCTGGAGCGACAGTTGGGAGCAGTACTTC	CAWSDSWEQYF
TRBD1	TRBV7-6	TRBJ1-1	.	TGTGCCAGCAGCTTAGGGACAGGGATGGGCACTGAAGCTTTCTTT	CASSLGTGMGTEAFF
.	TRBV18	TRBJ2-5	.	TGTGCCAGCTCGCCTACAGGGTCGAGGGAGACCCAGTACTTC	CASSPTGSRETQYF
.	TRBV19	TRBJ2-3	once	TGTGCCAGTAGCCCGCCGTGGGGGGACGGCCACACAGATACGCAGTATTTT	CASSPPWGDGHTDTQYF
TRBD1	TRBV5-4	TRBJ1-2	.	TGTGCCAGCGGGGACAGGACCTTAGGATTCTATGGCTACACCTTC	CASGDRTLGFYGYTF
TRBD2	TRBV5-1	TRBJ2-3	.	TGCGCCAGCAGCCAGCGGGGGACGGGCACAGATACGCAGTATTTT	CASSQRGTGTDTQYF
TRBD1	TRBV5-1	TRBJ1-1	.	TGCGCCAGCAGCGGACAGGTATTGGGCACTGAAGCTTTCTTT	CASSGQVLGTEAFF
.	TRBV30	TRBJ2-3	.	TGTGCCTGGAGTCCCGACTCGGCCGCGGCCGGCACAGATACGCAGTATTTT	CAWSPDSAAAGTDTQYF
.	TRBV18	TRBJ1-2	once	TGTGCCAGCGGAGAGGGGTACTATGGCTACACCTTC	CASGEGYYGYTF
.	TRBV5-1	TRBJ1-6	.	TGCGCCAGCAGTGTCATCGGGGAATCACCCCTCCACTTT	CASSVIGESPLHF
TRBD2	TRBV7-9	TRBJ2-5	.	TGTGCCAGCAGCCAGAGCGGGGGGTACCAAGAGACCCAGTACTTC	CASSQSGGYQETQYF
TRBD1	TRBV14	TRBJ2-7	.	TGTGCCAGCAGCCAAGGAGGCTTACAGGGGGACGTGCAGTACTTC	CASSQGGLQGDVQYF
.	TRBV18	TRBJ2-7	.	TGTGCCAGCTCACCCTCTTCTACCTACGAGCAGTACTTC	CASSPSSTYEQYF